The 21 T cell receptor beta chains reported below all come from one sample, sequenced in a study of CD8+ T cells in alopecia areata. The sample's treatment: oral pan-JAK inhibitor, 5-10 mg twice daily. As the sequencing template, cDNA was produced by extracting RNA and reverse transcribing it. Clones were sequenced by immunoSEQ multiplex PCR, and TCRdb holds only the in-frame ones, with some missing. The repertoire holds over 100,000 clones, with approximately 53% as singletons. This specimen was CD4+ T cells sorted from blood, taken at week 4, from a patient treated with tofacitinib. Receptors were obtained from a human donor with alopecia areata.

This clone appeared once. The V call is TRBV7-6, the J call TRBJ2-7; TRBD2 is a possible D gene (6 bases). In germline, CDR1 is SGHVS, CDR2 FNYEAQ. V shed 5 bases and J shed 3 bases, with 17 bases lying between them. The CDR3 runs to 15 residues. CDR3: CASSPLGGVLYEQYF. For the CDR3, the DNA is TGTGCCAGCAGCCCCTTAGGCGGGGTCCTCTACGAGCAGTACTTC.

This sequence joins TRBV9 and TRBJ2-2; 9 bases match TRBD2. The CDR3 spans 15 residues. The germline V gene has CDR1 SGDLS and CDR2 YYNGEE. Trimming removed 3 bases from V and 7 bases from J; junction bases left unmatched: 7. As DNA, the CDR3 is TGTGCCAGCAGCGATTTAGCGGGGGCCAACGGGGAGCTGTTTTTT. Translation gives CASSDLAGANGELFF.

The chain carries TRBV19 and TRBJ2-5, with 11 bases aligning to TRBD2. The CDR3 loop spans 14 amino acids. V trimming: 7 bases; J trimming: 2 bases; junction bases outside the gene matches: 3. Germline V gives CDR1 LNHDA, CDR2 SQIVND (reference sequence). The CDR3 is CASMGTSGQETQYF. The DNA for the CDR3 is TGTGCCAGTATGGGGACTAGCGGACAAGAGACCCAGTACTTC.

The gene calls are TRBV30 and TRBJ1-6; D is unclear. V was cut by 4 bases and J by 7 bases, with 17 bases left in between. This CDR3 comprises 15 residues. The germline V gene encodes CDR1 GTSNPN and CDR2 SVGIG (reference sequence). The CDR3 DNA follows: TGTGCCTGGACCACGCATTTGACACCCAATTCACCCCTCCACTTT. Its protein product is CAWTTHLTPNSPLHF.

The chain employs TRBV6-6 and TRBJ1-1; 7 nucleotides line up with TRBD1. This CDR3 is built from 13 residues. Trimming at V came to 6 bases and at J to 8 bases, leaving 9 bases not matched to a gene. Germline V lookup: CDR1 MNHNY, CDR2 SVGAGI (reference sequence). The CDR3 here is CASSATGAREAFF. Written as DNA, the CDR3 is TGTGCCAGCAGCGCTACAGGGGCGAGAGAAGCTTTCTTT.

The chain uses TRBV6-5 and TRBJ1-1; 7 nucleotides agree with TRBD1. Germline assignment: CDR1 MNHEY and CDR2 SVGAGI. J gave up 4 bases and V 5 bases, and 7 bases lay outside the gene matches. The CDR3 extends over 14 amino acids. CDR3 DNA: TGTGCCAGCAGTCGCGACAGGGATAGCACTGAAGCTTTCTTT. This translates into CASSRDRDSTEAFF.

This clone showed up many times. The chain combines TRBV19 with TRBJ2-2, with D maybe TRBD1 (6 bases). Trimming took 6 bases from V and 1 from J, leaving 12 bases between them. Germline V gene data show CDR1 as LNHDA and CDR2 as SQIVND (reference sequence). The CDR3 length is 15 residues. CDR3 DNA: TGTGCCAGTAGGGCAGGACAGTGGAACACCGGGGAGCTGTTTTTT. Its protein product is CASRAGQWNTGELFF.

The chain has TRBV29-1 and TRBJ1-1; a weak D match, TRBD1 (6 bases). CDR3 length: 12 residues. The ends were cut back, 4 bases at V and 7 bases at J, with 13 bases in the middle. Germline CDR1 and CDR2: SQVTM and ANQGSEA. CDR3 protein: CSVGGAILEAFF. The CDR3 region has the DNA TGCAGCGTTGGGGGGGCGATTCTTGAAGCTTTCTTT.

The chain recombines TRBV18 with TRBJ1-2; unclear D gene. The CDR3 spans 13 residues. Trimming took 5 bases from V and 7 from J, leaving 14 bases between them. The germline CDR1 and CDR2 sequences are KGHSH and LQKENI. The CDR3, as DNA: TGTGCCAGCTCATCAACGGCCAATAGTGGCTACACCTTC. This sequence encodes CASSSTANSGYTF.

The chain is built from TRBV5-1 and TRBJ2-1, with D hard to call. The length of the CDR3 is 17 residues. V was clipped by 0 bases and J by 0 bases, with 13 bases between them. Germline V CDR1 and CDR2: SGHRS, YFSETQ. The CDR3 bases are TGCGCCAGCAGCTTGGGAGGTGGGCAGCTCTCCTACAATGAGCAGTTCTTC. This encodes CASSLGGGQLSYNEQFF.

This clone was seen more than once but under ten times. The chain uses TRBV19 and TRBJ2-1; the match to TRBD2 covers 7 bases. With 4 bases clipped from V and 7 bases from J, the junction kept 13 bases outside the gene matches. Germline V gene data show CDR1 as LNHDA and CDR2 as SQIVND (reference sequence). This CDR3 contains 16 residues. The chain's CDR3 is CASSKGGAPLGNEQFF. For the CDR3, the DNA is TGTGCCAGTAGTAAGGGAGGGGCCCCTTTGGGGAATGAGCAGTTCTTC.

This clone was counted between two and nine times. The CDR3 here is CASGPLADSEQFF. The CDR3 nucleotides read TGTGCTAGTGGTCCTCTGGCGGACTCTGAGCAGTTCTTC. The chain couples TRBV12-5 to TRBJ2-1; perhaps TRBD2 as D (5 bases). The CDR3 has 13 amino acids. The germline gives CDR1 LGHNT, CDR2 FRNRAP. V lost 5 bases to trimming and J lost 9 bases, with 14 bases between them.

The rearrangement uses TRBV11-2 and TRBJ2-1, with D perhaps matching TRBD1 (5 bases). Germline V lookup: CDR1 SGHAT, CDR2 FQNNGV. This CDR3 spans 15 amino acids. CDR3 sequence: CATLNRTRKYNEQFF. Written as DNA, the CDR3 is TGTGCTACTCTAAACAGGACCCGTAAATACAATGAGCAGTTCTTC.

V and J are TRBV30 and TRBJ1-2; D is unresolved. The CDR3 totals 13 residues. Germline lookup yields CDR1 GTSNPN and CDR2 SVGIG (reference sequence). Trimming stripped 4 bases from V and 0 bases from J, with 9 bases between. The CDR3 loop reads CAWNSGANYGYTF. The DNA for the CDR3 is TGTGCCTGGAACAGTGGGGCTAACTATGGCTACACCTTC. Drawing the rest from reference TRBV30 and TRBJ1-2, the complete variable domain is SQTIHQWPATLVQPVGSPLSLECTVEGTSNPNLYWYRQAAGRGLQLLFYSVGIGQISSEVPQNLSASRPQDRQFILSSKKLLLSDSGFYLCAWNSGANYGYTFGSGTRLTVV.

The chain links TRBV2 to TRBJ1-2; D uncertain. Germline CDR1 and CDR2: SNHLY and FYNNEI. V lost 3 bases and J lost 3, with 5 bases in between. The CDR3 extends over 12 amino acids. The CDR3 is CASSDGYYGYTF. The CDR3, as DNA: TGTGCCAGCAGTGACGGCTACTATGGCTACACCTTC.

This chain uses TRBV11-2 with TRBJ1-6, with D possibly TRBD1 on 6 matching bases. Germline V gene data show CDR1 as SGHAT and CDR2 as FQNNGV. V lost 2 bases to trimming and J lost 7 bases, with 12 bases between them. The CDR3 totals 15 residues. DNA for the CDR3: TGTGCCAGCAGCTTAACGGACAGCAAAAATTCACCCCTCCACTTT. This sequence encodes CASSLTDSKNSPLHF.

The chain links TRBV7-9 to TRBJ2-4; 9 nucleotides line up with TRBD1. The germline V gene encodes CDR1 SEHNR and CDR2 FQNEAQ (reference sequence). This CDR3 region has 17 residues. The V and J ends lost 5 bases and 6 bases, in that order; junction bases with no gene match: 14. CDR3 amino acids: CASSPLGQGTRGNIQYF. For the CDR3, the DNA is TGTGCCAGCAGCCCCTTAGGACAGGGGACCCGGGGAAACATTCAGTACTTC.

The rearrangement uses TRBV7-2 and TRBJ2-1; no clear D gene. CDR1 and CDR2 (germline): SGHTA, FQGNSA. CDR3 length equals 13 residues. Trimming cost V 3 bases and J 7 bases, with 10 bases left between them. Here the CDR3 reads CASSFIQVNEQFF. The CDR3 DNA follows: TGTGCCAGCAGCTTTATCCAAGTGAATGAGCAGTTCTTC.

The sample holds a few counts of this clone. V gene TRBV30 combines with J gene TRBJ1-2, with 11 bases matching TRBD1. J was trimmed by 7 bases and V by 2 bases; bases with no gene match: 6. Germline V CDR1 and CDR2: GTSNPN, SVGIG (reference sequence). The CDR3 length is 14 residues. The CDR3: CAWSRDRGIGGYTF. CDR3 nucleotides: TGTGCCTGGAGTAGGGACAGGGGGATTGGTGGCTACACCTTC.

V gene TRBV10-3 combines with J gene TRBJ2-3, with TRBD1 matching over 9 bases. Germline trimming cut 5 bases from V and 6 bases from J; bases unmatched to any gene: 3. The CDR3 totals 13 residues. Germline-derived CDR1 and CDR2 are ENHRY and SYGVKD. The CDR3 sequence is CAISPGTGDTQYF. The CDR3 DNA reads TGTGCCATCAGTCCCGGGACAGGGGATACGCAGTATTTT.

In this sample, this clone turned up a few times. The chain joins TRBV6-5 to TRBJ1-3; D gene unclear. The CDR3 runs to 13 residues. Germline V gene sequence: CDR1 MNHEY, CDR2 SVGAGI. The germline V and J ends were trimmed by 7 bases and 0 bases, with 7 bases remaining between them. As DNA, the CDR3 is TGTGCCAGCATTACCTCCTCTGGAAACACCATATATTTT. It yields the protein CASITSSGNTIYF.